Listed here are 10 T cell receptor beta chains from one sample, sequenced in a study of blood T cell repertoires in COVID-19. Some clones are missing from TCRdb's copy, which holds only in-frame ones; the method was immunoSEQ multiplex PCR. The repertoire holds some 330,000 clones, more than 70% seen once, with 1.9% in the top ten. Sequences were obtained from PBMCs or T cells enriched from blood (not recorded which). The receptors here all came from a man in his forties in a cohort exposed to, infected with or recovered from COVID-19 (not recorded which).

The chain recombines TRBV6-6 with TRBJ2-7; 11 nucleotides align to TRBD2. J lost 1 base, V lost 5 bases, and 4 bases had no gene match. There are 15 residues in the CDR3. The germline V gene has CDR1 MNHNY and CDR2 SVGAGI (reference sequence). CDR3 nucleotide sequence: TGTGCCAGCAGTCCACTAGCGGGAGCGTCCTACGAGCAGTACTTC. It is translated as CASSPLAGASYEQYF.

The chain carries TRBV7-9 and TRBJ2-7; 11 positions match TRBD2. The CDR3 has 15 amino acids. Germline CDR1 SEHNR, CDR2 FQNEAQ (reference sequence). The ends lost 1 base at V and 7 bases at J; junction bases unmatched: 6. The CDR3 DNA follows: TGTGCCAGCAGCTTAGAACTAGCGGGAGTGAGGGAGCAGTACTTC. It is translated as CASSLELAGVREQYF. Looking up the rest from reference TRBV7-9 and TRBJ2-7 gives the full variable domain: DTGVSQNPRHKITKRGQNVTFRCDPISEHNRLYWYRQTLGQGPEFLTYFQNEAQLEKSRLLSDRFSAERPKGSFSTLEIQRTEQGDSAMYLCASSLELAGVREQYFGPGTRLTVT.

The V and J genes are TRBV5-1 and TRBJ2-7; 11 bases fit TRBD2. This CDR3 is built from 14 residues. CDR1 is SGHRS, CDR2 YFSETQ, per germline. With 4 bases clipped from V and 5 bases from J, the junction kept 5 bases outside the gene matches. CDR3 sequence (DNA): TGCGCCAGCAGCAATAGCGGGAGGGCCGACGAGCAGTACTTC. Its translation: CASSNSGRADEQYF. Full variable domain (missing parts from reference TRBV5-1 and TRBJ2-7): KAGVTQTPRYLIKTRGQQVTLSCSPISGHRSVSWYQQTPGQGLQFLFEYFSETQRNKGNFPGRFSGRQFSNSRSEMNVSTLELGDSALYLCASSNSGRADEQYFGPGTRLTVT.

The chain couples TRBV5-1 to TRBJ2-1; a possible D gene is TRBD2 (5 bases). This CDR3 is built from 15 residues. Trimming stripped 0 bases from V and 9 bases from J, with 16 bases between. Germline CDR1 is SGHRS and CDR2 is YFSETQ. CDR3 residues: CASSLAWLAGGEQFF. In nucleotides, the CDR3 is TGCGCCAGCAGCTTGGCTTGGCTAGCTGGAGGTGAGCAGTTCTTC. The full variable domain, rest sourced from reference TRBV5-1 and TRBJ2-1, is KAGVTQTPRYLIKTRGQQVTLSCSPISGHRSVSWYQQTPGQGLQFLFEYFSETQRNKGNFPGRFSGRQFSNSRSEMNVSTLELGDSALYLCASSLAWLAGGEQFFGPGTRLTVL.

CDR3 sequence reads: CASSPQRPFAGARETQYF. CDR3 coding DNA: TGTGCCAGCAGTCCCCAGCGGCCATTTGCGGGAGCTCGAGAGACCCAGTACTTC. The chain has TRBV27 and TRBJ2-5; 7 bases match TRBD2. Germline V gives CDR1 MNHEY, CDR2 SMNVEV (reference sequence). The CDR3 is 18 amino acids. V shed 5 bases and J 4 bases; nucleotides not matched to a gene: 19.

V gene TRBV5-6 combines with J gene TRBJ2-7; D not resolved. Germline loops: CDR1 SGHDT, CDR2 YYEEEE. V was clipped by 1 base and J by 3 bases, with 11 bases between them. This CDR3 spans 14 amino acids. CDR3 loop: CASSLISTVYEQYF. The CDR3 region has the DNA TGTGCCAGCAGCTTGATTAGTACAGTCTACGAGCAGTACTTC.

J is TRBJ2-2 and V is TRBV5-1; 7 nucleotides agree with TRBD1. Trimming took 0 bases from V and 0 from J; bases not matched to a gene: 2. This CDR3 is built from 16 residues. CDR1 and CDR2 (germline): SGHRS, YFSETQ. The CDR3 DNA reads TGCGCCAGCAGCTTGGTGGACAGGCCGAACACCGGGGAGCTGTTTTTT. Translation: CASSLVDRPNTGELFF.

The V gene is TRBV7-3, the J gene TRBJ1-3; possible D gene TRBD1, 5 bases. This CDR3 region has 16 residues. Germline CDR1 SGHTA, CDR2 FQGTGA. The V and J ends lost 1 base and 3 bases respectively, with 13 bases between them. This CDR3 reads CASSLSVPGGGNTIYF. The CDR3 bases are TGTGCCAGCAGCTTAAGTGTTCCGGGGGGTGGAAACACCATATATTTT.

This chain links TRBV19 with TRBJ2-5; 9 bases match TRBD1. The V and J ends lost 6 bases and 4 bases, in that order; junction bases with no gene match: 9. CDR1 LNHDA and CDR2 SQIVND come from the germline V gene (reference sequence). The CDR3 spans 15 residues. The CDR3 DNA reads TGTGCCAGTAGCACGGGACAGGGAGTTGGAGAGACCCAGTACTTC. Its translation: CASSTGQGVGETQYF.

This chain uses TRBV7-3 with TRBJ1-2; D call uncertain. The germline V gene encodes CDR1 SGHTA and CDR2 FQGTGA. The CDR3 length is 15 residues. The V end was cut by 1 base, the J end by 7 bases, with 16 bases between. CDR3 sequence (DNA): TGTGCCAGCAGCTTAAACCCCTTAGGAGGTGGTGGCTACACCTTC. It is translated as CASSLNPLGGGGYTF.